The next 26 T cell receptor beta chains were all read from a single sample in a study of cytomegalovirus exposure and HLA in healthy donors. Sequencing was performed with immunoSEQ multiplex PCR; in TCRdb, only in-frame clones are kept and a portion is missing. The repertoire holds 140,000 to 150,000 clones, with approximately 90% as singletons. What was sequenced was PBMCs. All receptors come from a man younger than 30 in good health and CMV-seropositive.

The rearrangement joins TRBV4-1 to TRBJ2-7, with TRBD2 matching 8 bases. Unmatched junction bases numbered 9, after V lost 4 bases and J lost 4 bases. The CDR3 is made up of 15 amino acids. The germline gives CDR1 MGHRA, CDR2 YSYEKL. DNA of the CDR3: TGCGCCAGCAGCCGCACCGGGGGGGCGGGATACGAGCAGTACTTC. Amino acids: CASSRTGGAGYEQYF.

The genes are TRBV7-6 and TRBJ1-3, with TRBD1 matching over 7 bases. The ends lost 4 bases at V and 0 bases at J; junction bases unmatched: 9. This CDR3 has 17 residues. Germline CDR1 SGHVS, CDR2 FNYEAQ. CDR3 sequence (DNA): TGTGCCAGCAGCTCTTGGGACAGTACAAACTCTGGAAACACCATATATTTT. Protein sequence: CASSSWDSTNSGNTIYF.

The V gene is TRBV18, the J gene TRBJ1-1; D not resolved. The germline CDR1 and CDR2 sequences are KGHSH and LQKENI. Trimming cost V 5 bases and J 3 bases, with 10 bases left between them. The CDR3 is made up of 13 amino acids. The CDR3: CASSLREDTEAFF. The CDR3 DNA sequence: TGTGCCAGCTCATTGAGGGAGGACACTGAAGCTTTCTTT. The full variable domain, its missing parts supplied by reference TRBV18 and TRBJ1-1, is NAGVMQNPRHLVRRRGQEARLRCSPMKGHSHVYWYRQLPEEGLKFMVYLQKENIIDESGMPKERFSAEFPKEGPSILRIQQVVRGDSAAYFCASSLREDTEAFFGQGTRLTVV.

The count of this clone is one. V usage is TRBV29-1 and J usage is TRBJ1-1; the D gene is possibly TRBD1 (5 bases). Trimming removed 6 bases at V and 4 bases at J, with 12 bases between. The CDR3 is made up of 12 amino acids. Germline V gene lookup returns CDR1 SQVTM and CDR2 ANQGSEA. CDR3 sequence reads: CSVGVGGTEAFF. As DNA, the CDR3 is TGCAGCGTGGGGGTCGGGGGCACTGAAGCTTTCTTT. Full variable domain (missing parts from reference TRBV29-1 and TRBJ1-1): SAVISQKPSRDICQRGTSLTIQCQVDSQVTMMFWYRQQPGQSLTLIATANQGSEATYESGFVIDKFPISRPNLTFSTLTVSNMSPEDSSIYLCSVGVGGTEAFFGQGTRLTVV.

This clone appeared a few times. The genes are TRBV5-1 and TRBJ2-7; 9 bases are a match to TRBD1. J lost 3 bases, V lost 5 bases, and 9 bases had no gene match. Germline V gene lookup returns CDR1 SGHRS and CDR2 YFSETQ. The CDR3 spans 15 residues. The CDR3 spells CASRQPGTGIYEQYF. CDR3 bases: TGCGCCAGCAGGCAGCCCGGGACAGGGATCTACGAGCAGTACTTC.

J is TRBJ2-4 and V is TRBV7-9; tentatively, D is TRBD1 (5 bases). V gave up 5 bases and J gave up 8 bases, with 16 bases separating them. The germline V gene has CDR1 SEHNR and CDR2 FQNEAQ (reference sequence). CDR3 length: 14 residues. The CDR3 DNA reads TGTGCCAGCAGCCAAGTACCCACAGGAGACATTCAGTACTTC. As protein: CASSQVPTGDIQYF.

The chain has TRBV28 and TRBJ1-1, with D perhaps TRBD1 (5 bases). V was shortened by 8 bases and J by 4 bases, with 17 bases between the two germline ends. Per the germline V gene, CDR1 is MDHEN and CDR2 is SYDVKM. This CDR3 has 14 residues. For the CDR3, the DNA is TGTGCCAGCCGCCCCGGGGGAGTGATCACTGAAGCTTTCTTT. Its protein is CASRPGGVITEAFF. The entire variable domain, with the rest obtained from reference TRBV28 and TRBJ1-1, is as follows: DVKVTQSSRYLVKRTGEKVFLECVQDMDHENMFWYRQDPGLGLRLIYFSYDVKMKEKGDIPEGYSVSREKKERFSLILESASTNQTSMYLCASRPGGVITEAFFGQGTRLTVV.

The J gene is TRBJ1-2, the V gene TRBV5-1, with 9 bases identical to TRBD1. This CDR3 is built from 15 residues. Trimming took 4 bases from V and 7 from J; bases not matched to a gene: 11. Germline CDR1 SGHRS, CDR2 YFSETQ. The chain's CDR3 is CASSEQGAEVGGYTF. In DNA form, the CDR3 reads TGCGCCAGCAGCGAACAGGGGGCGGAGGTCGGTGGCTACACCTTC.

The chain joins TRBV5-1 to TRBJ1-6; 7 nucleotides match TRBD1. Losses at the gene ends were 5 bases for V and 9 bases for J; bases not matched to a gene: 5. The CDR3 loop spans 13 amino acids. Germline CDR1 reads SGHRS; CDR2 reads YFSETQ. The DNA for the CDR3 is TGCGCCAGCAGAAGTTCAGGGGGTTCACCCCTCCACTTT. It is translated as CASRSSGGSPLHF.

The chain recombines TRBV19 with TRBJ1-2; 10 nucleotides match TRBD1. Germline loops: CDR1 LNHDA, CDR2 SQIVND (reference sequence). The CDR3 is made up of 15 amino acids. The trim removed 5 bases at V and 3 bases at J, leaving 6 bases unmatched. CDR3 sequence (DNA): TGTGCCAGTAGTTCACCGGGACAGGGGTACTATGGCTACACCTTC. Protein sequence: CASSSPGQGYYGYTF.

V gene TRBV25-1 combines with J gene TRBJ2-1, with D possibly matching TRBD1 (6 bases). V lost 5 bases and J 0 bases, leaving 17 bases between the germline ends. The CDR3 covers 17 residues. Germline CDR1 MGHDK, CDR2 SYGVNS. The CDR3 DNA reads TGTGCCAGCAGTCGAAGTACCGGGACAAGCTCCTACAATGAGCAGTTCTTC. This codes for CASSRSTGTSSYNEQFF.

For the CDR3, the DNA is TGTGCCAGCAGCCCCCCGTTCGACACCTCTGGGGCCAACGTCCTGACTTTC. Protein product: CASSPPFDTSGANVLTF. The V and J genes are TRBV7-3 and TRBJ2-6; D remains ambiguous. The length of the CDR3 is 17 residues. Trimming cost V 5 bases and J 0 bases, with 14 bases left between them. The V gene's germline CDR1 is SGHTA and CDR2 FQGTGA.

The chain uses TRBV6-5 and TRBJ1-5, with TRBD1 identical over 7 bases. CDR1 and CDR2 (germline): MNHEY, SVGAGI. The CDR3 is 15 residues long. The V and J ends lost 6 bases and 0 bases, in that order; junction bases with no gene match: 5. CDR3 nucleotide sequence: TGTGCCAGCAGCCCGGACAGGATTAGCAATCAGCCCCAGCATTTT. Protein: CASSPDRISNQPQHF.

The V gene is TRBV6-4, the J gene TRBJ2-2; D not resolved. V shed 6 bases and J shed 0 bases, with 8 bases lying between them. Germline-derived CDR1 and CDR2 are MRHNA and SNTAGT. CDR3 length: 14 residues. For the CDR3, the DNA is TGTGCCAGCAGAGACGGAGCGAACACCGGGGAGCTGTTTTTT. Translation gives CASRDGANTGELFF.

This chain joins TRBV28 and TRBJ2-7; D may be TRBD1 (5 bases). The length of the CDR3 is 12 residues. Between the trimmed V and J ends, which lost 2 bases and 4 bases, there was a span of 6 bases. Germline V lookup: CDR1 MDHEN, CDR2 SYDVKM. The CDR3 bases are TGTGCCAGCAGTTTAAAGGGGTACGAGCAGTACTTC. Translation: CASSLKGYEQYF.

This chain connects TRBV10-3 to TRBJ2-7; 10 positions agree with TRBD2. V dropped 11 bases and J dropped 4; count of bases not matched to a gene: 8. CDR1 ENHRY and CDR2 SYGVKD come from the germline V gene. This CDR3 has 13 amino acids. In DNA, the CDR3 is TGTGCCTCCCGTAGGACTAGCGGTTACGAGCAGTACTTC. This sequence encodes CASRRTSGYEQYF.

The rearrangement links TRBV19 to TRBJ1-5, with D tentatively TRBD1 (6 bases). CDR1 is LNHDA, CDR2 SQIVND, per germline (reference sequence). Trimming removed 3 bases at V and 5 bases at J, with 23 bases between. The CDR3 extends over 18 amino acids. CDR3 loop: CASSIEGGKVDGHQPQHF. In nucleotides, the CDR3 is TGTGCCAGTAGTATTGAGGGGGGGAAAGTTGACGGACATCAGCCCCAGCATTTT.

The V and J genes are TRBV10-3 and TRBJ1-5; D is perhaps TRBD1 (6 bases). The V gene's germline CDR1 is ENHRY and CDR2 SYGVKD. There are 13 residues in the CDR3. V was pared by 5 bases and J by 1 base, with 6 bases between. CDR3 nucleotide sequence: TGTGCCATCAGTCAGGGGAGCAATCAGCCCCAGCATTTT. This codes for CAISQGSNQPQHF.

This clone was observed once. J is TRBJ1-6 and V is TRBV11-2; 8 bases are shared with TRBD1. The germline V gene has CDR1 SGHAT and CDR2 FQNNGV. With V trimmed by 6 bases and J by 3 bases, 4 bases remained unmatched. CDR3 length: 15 residues. The CDR3: CASSKGQGYNSPLHF. CDR3 in DNA: TGTGCCAGCAGTAAAGGACAGGGCTATAATTCACCCCTCCACTTT.

The V gene is TRBV29-1, the J gene TRBJ1-2, with 9 bases lining up with TRBD1. The junction had 5 bases not matched to a gene; V was cut back by 7 bases and J by 11 bases. Per the germline V gene, CDR1 is SQVTM and CDR2 is ANQGSEA. This CDR3 spans 10 amino acids. CDR3 in amino acids: CSAGDRVYTF. The CDR3 coding sequence is TGCAGCGCCGGGGACAGGGTATACACCTTC.

CDR3 protein: CASSSPSTGIDEQYF. The DNA for the CDR3 is TGTGCCAGCAGTTCTCCTTCGACAGGGATCGACGAGCAGTACTTC. This rearrangement joins TRBV6-5 to TRBJ2-7; 7 bases match TRBD1. CDR1 is MNHEY, CDR2 SVGAGI, per germline. J was trimmed by 5 bases and V by 4 bases; bases with no gene match: 11. CDR3 size: 15 residues.

The gene calls are TRBV5-1 and TRBJ2-7; 9 nucleotides line up with TRBD1. The germline V gene encodes CDR1 SGHRS and CDR2 YFSETQ. V shed 5 bases and J 6 bases; nucleotides not matched to a gene: 9. This CDR3 comprises 14 residues. The CDR3 loop is CASRVQGASSEQYF. The CDR3 nucleotides read TGCGCCAGCAGGGTACAGGGGGCGAGTTCCGAGCAGTACTTC. Supplemented by reference TRBV5-1 and TRBJ2-7, the full variable domain reads KAGVTQTPRYLIKTRGQQVTLSCSPISGHRSVSWYQQTPGQGLQFLFEYFSETQRNKGNFPGRFSGRQFSNSRSEMNVSTLELGDSALYLCASRVQGASSEQYFGPGTRLTVT.

This clone occurred once. The chain employs TRBV5-1 and TRBJ1-1; the D gene is possibly TRBD1 (6 bases). CDR1 and CDR2 (germline): SGHRS, YFSETQ. Trimming removed 7 bases from V and 1 base from J, with 8 bases in between. There are 12 residues in the CDR3. In DNA, the CDR3 is TGCGCCAGCGGACAGACGAACACTGAAGCTTTCTTT. The encoded protein is CASGQTNTEAFF.

J is TRBJ2-5 and V is TRBV7-6; TRBD1 matches at 7 bases. Germline CDR1 and CDR2: SGHVS and FNYEAQ. The junction had 9 bases not matched to a gene; V was cut back by 2 bases and J by 3 bases. The CDR3 has 16 amino acids. The CDR3 nucleotides read TGTGCCAGCAGCTTACTACAGGGGCAAGGGAAAGAGACCCAGTACTTC. It codes for CASSLLQGQGKETQYF.

The chain carries TRBV23-1 and TRBJ2-1; 9 bases map to TRBD2. TRBV23-1 is marked as an open reading frame, function uncertain. V dropped 0 bases and J dropped 5; count of bases not matched to a gene: 17. The CDR3 has 20 amino acids. CDR3 DNA: TGCGCCAGCAGTCAATCCCCCTCTAGCGGGACCTACTCAGAGCACAATGAGCAGTTCTTC. Its protein product is CASSQSPSSGTYSEHNEQFF.

The rearrangement links TRBV30 to TRBJ1-2, with a possible D match to TRBD1 (6 bases). CDR3 length equals 11 residues. Germline values: CDR1 GTSNPN, CDR2 SVGIG (reference sequence). Trimming cost V 4 bases and J 8 bases, with 11 bases left between them. In nucleotides, the CDR3 is TGTGCCTGGAACAGGGAGGGCGGCTACACCTTC. Translating it yields CAWNREGGYTF.